One sample yielded the 25 T cell receptor beta chains listed below, sequenced in a study of CD4 T cells in relation to SARS-CoV-2 and coronaviruses (dated by TCRdb to the early 2020s). CD4+ T cells from unexposed donors were collected before the COVID-19 pandemic (2011-2018). The protocol used for the library was the immunoSEQ multiplex PCR assay. In TCRdb, the immuneACCESS table is reduced to in-frame sequences with V and J assigned. These tables do not hold every clone; where another copy was compared, an unresolved V gene accounts for under half, and the others remain unexplained. Present in this sample are tens of thousands of clones, 90% to 95% of which were seen just once. The top ten clonotypes cover 0.2% to 0.25% of the sample. Sequencing was done on a sample of naive CD4+ T cells from PBMCs. The cell subset or site label for this specimen denotes: naive CD4+ T cells isolated by negative enrichment. The receptors come from a human donor in good health.

The rearrangement uses TRBV19 and TRBJ1-2, with D possibly matching TRBD1 (6 bases). This CDR3 has 12 amino acids. V was pared by 6 bases and J by 4 bases, with 9 bases between. Germline CDR1 LNHDA, CDR2 SQIVND (reference sequence). This CDR3 is CASSRQAYGYTF. In DNA, the CDR3 is TGTGCCAGTAGCAGACAGGCCTATGGCTACACCTTC.

V gene TRBV6-2 or TRBV6-3 combines with J gene TRBJ2-5; 15 positions agree with TRBD2. The V and J ends lost 2 bases and 2 bases, in that order; junction bases with no gene match: 0. The CDR3 extends over 16 amino acids. CDR1 and CDR2 from the germline V gene are MNHEY and SVGEGT. DNA of the CDR3: TGTGCCAGCAGTTACGGACTAGCGGGGGGGCAAGAGACCCAGTACTTC. Its protein product is CASSYGLAGGQETQYF.

The chain links TRBV19 to TRBJ2-3; 7 bases are a match to TRBD1. With V trimmed by 3 bases and J by 4 bases, 7 bases remained unmatched. Per the germline V gene, CDR1 is LNHDA and CDR2 is SQIVND (reference sequence). This CDR3 comprises 15 residues. The CDR3 region has the DNA TGTGCCAGTAGTATGAACAGGGGCAATGCAGATACGCAGTATTTT. It codes for CASSMNRGNADTQYF.

CDR3 region: CASSSYNRGNYGYTF. The DNA of the CDR3 is TGTGCCAGCAGCAGCTACAACAGGGGTAACTATGGCTACACCTTC. This chain connects TRBV9 to TRBJ1-2; 7 bases agree with TRBD1. The CDR3 loop spans 15 amino acids. Germline CDR1 reads SGDLS; CDR2 reads YYNGEE. J lost 1 base, V lost 4 bases, and 7 bases had no gene match.

J is TRBJ1-5 and V is TRBV5-8; D is perhaps TRBD1 (5 bases). The V gene's germline CDR1 is SGHTS and CDR2 YDEGEE. V shed 2 bases and J shed 5 bases, with 5 bases lying between them. The CDR3 length is 12 residues. The CDR3 DNA is TGTGCCAGCAGCTTCAGGGATCAGCCCCAGCATTTT. It codes for CASSFRDQPQHF.

J is TRBJ2-5 and V is TRBV11-2; 10 bases are shared with TRBD1. The CDR3 length is 14 residues. Per the germline V gene, CDR1 is SGHAT and CDR2 is FQNNGV. The V gene end was trimmed by 6 bases and the J gene end by 5 bases; junction bases not matched to a gene: 6. CDR3 in DNA: TGTGCCAGCAGTCCCGGGACAGGGGCGGAGACCCAGTACTTC. Translated: CASSPGTGAETQYF. Looking up the rest from reference TRBV11-2 and TRBJ2-5 gives the full variable domain: EAGVAQSPRYKIIEKRQSVAFWCNPISGHATLYWYQQILGQGPKLLIQFQNNGVVDDSQLPKDRFSAERLKGVDSTLKIQPAKLEDSAVYLCASSPGTGAETQYFGPGTRLLVL.

V and J are TRBV5-1 and TRBJ2-3; D gene unclear. CDR1 is SGHRS and CDR2 is YFSETQ in the germline V gene. V was cut by 0 bases and J by 5 bases, with 10 bases left in between. The CDR3 contains 14 residues. CDR3 coding DNA: TGCGCCAGCAGCTTGGACCTAAAGAGAGATACGCAGTATTTT. It codes for CASSLDLKRDTQYF.

This chain connects TRBV5-1 to TRBJ2-7, with TRBD2 matching 10 bases. Germline CDR1 reads SGHRS; CDR2 reads YFSETQ. There are 15 residues in the CDR3. V lost 0 bases, J lost 3 bases, and 3 bases stayed unmatched. CDR3 sequence: CASSLELAGIYEQYF. In DNA form, the CDR3 reads TGCGCCAGCAGCTTGGAACTAGCGGGGATCTACGAGCAGTACTTC.

The rearrangement uses TRBV10-3 and TRBJ2-3; TRBD2 agrees at 13 bases. After removal of 6 bases from V and 6 bases from J, the junction contained 6 bases not matched to a gene. The CDR3 length is 15 residues. The germline V gene has CDR1 ENHRY and CDR2 SYGVKD. The CDR3 nucleotides read TGTGCCATCAGCGGGGGACTAGCGGGATTCGATACGCAGTATTTT. This translates into CAISGGLAGFDTQYF.

The chain recombines TRBV5-1 with TRBJ1-1; possibly TRBD1 for D (5 bases). This CDR3 spans 15 amino acids. The V end was cut by 0 bases, the J end by 0 bases, with 9 bases between. Germline V gene sequence: CDR1 SGHRS, CDR2 YFSETQ. CDR3 sequence: CASSLAVRVNTEAFF. CDR3 nucleotide sequence: TGCGCCAGCAGCTTGGCCGTCAGGGTGAACACTGAAGCTTTCTTT.

A single count supports this clone. The chain couples TRBV28 to TRBJ1-2, with 10 positions matching TRBD1. CDR3 length equals 14 residues. The V gene end was trimmed by 5 bases and the J gene end by 5 bases; junction bases not matched to a gene: 5. Germline V CDR1 and CDR2: MDHEN, SYDVKM. The CDR3, as DNA: TGTGCCAGCAGTCGACAGGGGGCCCCTTATGGCTACACCTTC. It encodes CASSRQGAPYGYTF.

V gene TRBV2 combines with J gene TRBJ1-3; tentative D call: TRBD1 (5 bases). The CDR3 spans 14 residues. CDR1 is SNHLY, CDR2 FYNNEI, per germline. V shed 4 bases and J shed 6 bases, with 13 bases lying between them. CDR3 nucleotides: TGTGCCAGCAGTGGAGGCAGGGTAGAAAACACCATATATTTT. Its translation is CASSGGRVENTIYF.

The chain links TRBV2 to TRBJ2-3; 13 nucleotides line up with TRBD2. V trimming: 4 bases; J trimming: 2 bases; junction bases outside the gene matches: 9. The V gene's germline CDR1 is SNHLY and CDR2 FYNNEI. CDR3 length: 18 amino acids. This CDR3 reads CASSVLRTSGGTTDTQYF. For the CDR3, the DNA is TGTGCCAGCAGTGTCCTCCGGACTAGCGGGGGAACCACAGATACGCAGTATTTT.

The chain uses TRBV3-1 (or the pseudogene TRBV3-2) and TRBJ1-3, with 7 bases fitting TRBD1. CDR3 length equals 13 residues. Germline V CDR1 and CDR2: LGHDT, YNNKEL (reference sequence). Trimming removed 9 bases from V and 5 bases from J; junction bases left unmatched: 7. CDR3 residues: CARRKGGRNTIYF. CDR3 sequence (DNA): TGTGCCAGGAGAAAAGGGGGCAGAAACACCATATATTTT.

The gene calls are TRBV23-1 and TRBJ2-5; 8 bases fit TRBD1. TRBV23-1 is designated an ORF whose function remains uncertain. CDR3 length: 17 amino acids. V shed 2 bases and J 0 bases; nucleotides not matched to a gene: 8. The CDR3 sequence: CASSQPGTGDNQETQYF. The CDR3 nucleotides read TGCGCCAGCAGTCAACCTGGGACAGGAGATAACCAAGAGACCCAGTACTTC.

The V gene is TRBV10-3, the J gene TRBJ2-7; TRBD1 matches at 7 bases. CDR3 length: 14 amino acids. V lost 3 bases, J lost 7 bases, and 9 bases stayed unmatched. The germline V gene has CDR1 ENHRY and CDR2 SYGVKD. CDR3 amino acids: CAISDKSGGGEQYF. The DNA of the CDR3 is TGTGCCATCAGTGACAAATCAGGGGGTGGTGAGCAGTACTTC.

The sample holds a few counts of this clone. This sequence joins TRBV2 and TRBJ1-1; D ambiguous. Germline values: CDR1 SNHLY, CDR2 FYNNEI. The germline V and J ends were trimmed by 7 bases and 3 bases, with 12 bases remaining between them. CDR3 size: 13 residues. The CDR3 nucleotides are TGTGCCAGCACCCCGGAGGTGGACACTGAAGCTTTCTTT. The encoded protein is CASTPEVDTEAFF.

The V gene is TRBV19, the J gene TRBJ2-7; weak D call: TRBD1 (6 bases). The germline CDR1 and CDR2 sequences are LNHDA and SQIVND (reference sequence). This CDR3 is built from 16 residues. V lost 6 bases and J lost 0, with 18 bases in between. The CDR3 loop is CASRPKTGSSSYEQYF. The CDR3 coding sequence is TGTGCCAGTAGGCCTAAGACAGGTTCGAGCTCCTACGAGCAGTACTTC. Variable domain in full (rest from reference TRBV19 and TRBJ2-7): DGGITQSPKYLFRKEGQNVTLSCEQNLNHDAMYWYRQDPGQGLRLIYYSQIVNDFQKGDIAEGYSVSREKKESFPLTVTSAQKNPTAFYLCASRPKTGSSSYEQYFGPGTRLTVT.

V gene TRBV27 combines with J gene TRBJ2-3; 14 bases are shared with TRBD2. The CDR3 contains 16 residues. Germline V gives CDR1 MNHEY, CDR2 SMNVEV (reference sequence). V trimming: 5 bases; J trimming: 3 bases; junction bases outside the gene matches: 4. The CDR3 DNA sequence: TGTGCCAGCAGTACGTGGACTAGCGGGGGGACAGATACGCAGTATTTT. Its translation: CASSTWTSGGTDTQYF.

Here the CDR3 reads CASSVGEGSYNEQFF. The CDR3 coding sequence is TGTGCCAGCAGCGTAGGGGAAGGCTCCTACAATGAGCAGTTCTTC. V is TRBV9 and J is TRBJ2-1; D gene ambiguous. The CDR3 is 15 residues long. Germline V gives CDR1 SGDLS, CDR2 YYNGEE. Trimming took off 0 bases at V and 0 bases at J, with 7 bases between the two ends.

This chain joins TRBV6-5 and TRBJ1-4; no clear D. V dropped 7 bases and J dropped 3 bases, with 12 bases sitting between them. The CDR3 is 14 amino acids. CDR1 is MNHEY and CDR2 is SVGAGI in the germline V gene. CDR3 loop: CASTLTPANEKLFF. The CDR3 DNA follows: TGTGCCAGCACTCTGACACCCGCTAATGAAAAACTGTTTTTT.

The chain is built from TRBV6-5 and TRBJ1-1, with a tentative D call TRBD1 (6 bases). The CDR3 loop spans 12 amino acids. V was cut by 10 bases and J by 3 bases, with 12 bases left in between. Germline CDR1 MNHEY, CDR2 SVGAGI. The CDR3 reads CATGRQDTEAFF. The CDR3 DNA is TGTGCCACGGGTAGACAGGACACTGAAGCTTTCTTT.

The genes are TRBV5-5 and TRBJ2-2; D is ambiguous. CDR3 size: 14 residues. The V end lost 6 bases, the J end lost 0 bases, and 9 bases lay between the germline ends. Germline CDR1 reads SGHKS; CDR2 reads YYEKEE (reference sequence). CDR3 coding DNA: TGTGCCAGCACCCCAGAAGCGAACACCGGGGAGCTGTTTTTT. Translation: CASTPEANTGELFF.

The chain carries TRBV25-1 and TRBJ2-2; 7 bases map to TRBD1. Trimming cost V 6 bases and J 4 bases; bases outside gene matches: 8. This CDR3 has 15 amino acids. Germline CDR1 reads MGHDK; CDR2 reads SYGVNS. CDR3 sequence (DNA): TGTGCCAGCAGGGAGGAGACAGGGACCACCGGGGAGCTGTTTTTT. It specifies CASREETGTTGELFF.

This rearrangement joins TRBV5-5 to TRBJ2-2; TRBD2 is a possible D gene (6 bases). V was clipped by 0 bases and J by 6 bases, with 6 bases between them. CDR1 SGHKS and CDR2 YYEKEE come from the germline V gene (reference sequence). The CDR3 covers 13 residues. CDR3 sequence reads: CASSLGGAGELFF. The CDR3 coding sequence is TGTGCCAGCAGCTTGGGGGGGGCCGGGGAGCTGTTTTTT. The variable domain in full, completed from reference TRBV5-5 and TRBJ2-2, reads DAGVTQSPTHLIKTRGQQVTLRCSPISGHKSVSWYQQVLGQGPQFIFQYYEKEERGRGNFPDRFSARQFPNYSSELNVNALLLGDSALYLCASSLGGAGELFFGEGSRLTVL.